This T cell receptor (beta chain) was documented in a study of human T cells and chemical hapten exposure. Study conclusions and caveats: Expanded TCR counts at PT1 were positively correlated with the patch test score.

This clonotype was counted many times. The antigen is undetermined. The CDR3 length is 16 residues. V gave up 5 bases and J gave up 8 bases, with 22 bases separating them. TCRdb independently ran MiXCR on the RACE reads; one entry per CDR3 protein. The repertoire holds nearly 85,000 distinct CDR3 sequences, with 11% as singletons. Time point noted: patch test 2, 6 weeks after DPC sensitization. As for treatment: therapeutic diphenylcyclopropenone sensitization with weekly scalp DPC. The material sequenced was whole blood, taken in connection with sensitization to the hapten diphenylcyclopropenone (DPC). The receptor was derived from a man aged 18 to 35 with alopecia areata. Some clones in this sample may be carry-over from other donors' samples. The J gene is TRBJ2-1, the V gene TRBV12-3 or TRBV12-4; possibly TRBD2 for D (6 bases). The CDR3 protein is CASSIYRDSNSDEQFF. Here the CDR3 DNA reads TGTGCCAGCAGTATATACCGGGACTCCAACTCAGATGAGCAGTTCTTC.